This T cell receptor (beta chain) originates from a study of blood T cell repertoires in COVID-19. The authors' processing: Estimates of nucleated cell counts were drawn from the amplification of reference gene primers. Profiling relied on immunoSEQ multiplex PCR, and the TCRdb table lists in-frame clones only, not all of them. The D gene and trimming were derived from the DNA, and the V and J assignments and clone size from that table. Altogether tens of thousands of clones are present, 84% being singletons, with the ten largest covering around 2.3%. The CDR3 is 16 residues long. The ends were cut back, 0 bases at V and 2 bases at J, with 11 bases in the middle. Germline CDR1 is WNHNN and CDR2 is SYGVQD (reference sequence).

The V gene is TRBV10-1, the J gene TRBJ1-5; D unclear. The sample comprised peripheral blood. The sequence came from a man in his fifties with acute or convalescent COVID-19. CDR3 in DNA: TGCGCCAGCAGTGAGTCGCGCCAGCGAGGCAATCAGCCCCAGCATTTT. Translating it yields CASSESRQRGNQPQHF.